This is a list of T cell receptor beta chains from one sample in a study of blood T cell repertoires in COVID-19. Here immunoSEQ multiplex PCR was the method, and the copy in TCRdb shows in-frame clones only, minus some. This sample has approximately 150,000 clones; roughly 82% occur once, and the top ten carry 12% to 15%. The sequencing input was peripheral blood. The receptors originated from a human donor with acute or convalescent COVID-19. The donor label of this sample is uncertain. CDR3s leave out the opening cysteine and the closing phenylalanine or tryptophan. The D gene is left open where the match is weak.

CDR3	V	J	length	D
ASTTGREQY	TRBV11-2	TRBJ2-7	9	TRBD2
ASSYSYGGGGQPQH	TRBV6-6	TRBJ1-5	14	TRBD1
ASSSRDPGTGDFYEQY	TRBV7-8	TRBJ2-7	16	TRBD1
AWSAQAQGEQY	TRBV30	TRBJ2-7	11	NA
ASSQVSRSYNSPLH	TRBV3-1/TRBV3-2	TRBJ1-6	14	NA
ASSPELADGYT	TRBV5-1	TRBJ1-2	11	NA
ASRGLAGAQETQY	TRBV27	TRBJ2-5	13	TRBD2
ASSSSGGAVN	TRBV7-2	TRBJ2-4	10	TRBD2
ASRTGSHEKLF	TRBV2	TRBJ1-4	11	NA
ASSFVTARNNQPQH	TRBV12-1	TRBJ1-5	14	NA
ASSLGGLAGEDTQY	TRBV7-7	TRBJ2-3	14	TRBD2
ASSSSPEETQY	TRBV27	TRBJ2-5	11	NA
SARGGSEAF	TRBV20-1	TRBJ1-1	9	NA
ASSPRQSLETQY	TRBV7-9	TRBJ2-5	12	NA
ASGLRGQETQY	TRBV12-5	TRBJ2-5	11	NA
ASSVNTEAF	TRBV5-1	TRBJ1-1	9	NA
ATSRWTGGDETQY	TRBV15	TRBJ2-5	13	TRBD1
VRSGEGNQPQH	TRBV7-5	TRBJ1-5	11	NA
ASSPRGGAKDTQY	TRBV7-3	TRBJ2-3	13	TRBD2
ATSRGGLGQETQY	TRBV15	TRBJ2-5	13	NA
AWSVRRDRGLGYT	TRBV30	TRBJ1-2	13	TRBD1
ASSLSGRDDSNQPQH	TRBV27	TRBJ1-5	15	NA
ASSLQGAYEQY	TRBV5-8	TRBJ2-7	11	TRBD1
ASSLGLVVPQY	TRBV5-6	TRBJ2-3	11	NA
ASSIDVRVSNQPQH	TRBV19	TRBJ1-5	14	NA